This T cell receptor (beta chain) was captured by sequencing in a study of tissue T cells after allogeneic stem cell transplantation. Trimming cost V 5 bases and J 6 bases; bases outside gene matches: 2. CDR3 length equals 14 residues. The germline V gene has CDR1 NSHNY and CDR2 SYGAGN. Clones were sequenced by immunoSEQ multiplex PCR, and TCRdb holds only the in-frame ones, with some missing. The profile shows 7,000 to 8,000 clones, 55% to 75% of them singletons. Study conclusions and caveats: Anatomically similar tissues had similar TCR repertoires within each patient. Sampling depth was limited, and the cohort was small and clinically varied. Some tissue clones might be persisting host cells; their alloreactivity or antigen specificity was not determined.

For this clone: Its matching antigen is unknown. Gene names denote mouse genes. The read ends 1 residue before the CDR3 terminus; that terminus is restored from the germline J gene.

The V call is TRBV13-1, the J call TRBJ2-1; 13 bases are shared with TRBD2. The sequenced material came from blood. This sequence was found in a female BALB/c mouse in good health. For this strain, the MHC haplotype corresponds to H2-d. The CDR3 loop reads CASRGDWGGAEQFF. The CDR3 bases that were read are TGTGCCAGCAGGGGGGACTGGGGGGGTGCTGAGCAGTTC.